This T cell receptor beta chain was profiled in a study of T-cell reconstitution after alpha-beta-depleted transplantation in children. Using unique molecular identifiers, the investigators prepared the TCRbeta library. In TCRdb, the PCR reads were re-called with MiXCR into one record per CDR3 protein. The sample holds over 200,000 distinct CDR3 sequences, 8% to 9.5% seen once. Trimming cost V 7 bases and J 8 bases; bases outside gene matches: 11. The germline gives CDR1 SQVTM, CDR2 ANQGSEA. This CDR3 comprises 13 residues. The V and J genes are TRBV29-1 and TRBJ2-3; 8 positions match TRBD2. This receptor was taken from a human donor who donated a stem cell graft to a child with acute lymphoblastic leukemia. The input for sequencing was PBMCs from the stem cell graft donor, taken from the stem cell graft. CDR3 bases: TGCAGCGCCGAGGGGCGGGGGGCCGGTACGCAGTATTTT. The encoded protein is CSAEGRGAGTQYF.